The sample holds many counts of the clone carrying this T cell receptor (beta chain). The record originates from a study of T cells in Graves' hyperthyroidism and ophthalmopathy. Authors of the study amplified TCR beta CDR3 regions from RNA transcripts. First-round RT-PCR of the TCR CDR3 relied on the HTBI primer set. TCRdb itself ran the multiplex PCR reads through MiXCR, one entry per CDR3 protein. Counted here are roughly 560,000 distinct CDR3 sequences, roughly 15% occurring once; the ten biggest clones make up about 3.9%. Material: blood. This clonotype was obtained from a woman aged 35 to 49 with Graves' ophthalmopathy.

The CDR3 protein is CASSHLGRGLTEAFF. The DNA of the CDR3 is TGTGCCAGCAGCCATCTGGGACGGGGTTTAACTGAAGCTTTCTTT. V gene TRBV3-1 combines with J gene TRBJ1-1; a possible D gene is TRBD1 (5 bases). Germline values: CDR1 LGHDT, CDR2 YNNKEL (reference sequence). Deletions cut 3 bases from V and 5 bases from J, with 16 bases between. There are 15 residues in the CDR3.